The T cell receptor beta chain under discussion was sequenced for a study of vaccination and CD4 T cells after COVID-19. This CDR3 region has 15 residues. Germline loops: CDR1 LGHNA, CDR2 YSLEER. The V gene lost 0 bases and the J gene lost 8 bases, with 16 bases spanning the gap. Comment on this clonotype: What it recognizes is unknown.

Treatment of the sample: 10-day PBMC culture with coronavirus spike peptide pools or control peptides (ViraFEST assay). The Oncomine TCR Beta short-read assay sequenced DNA from cultured CD4+ T cells. TCRdb re-derived calls from the PCR reads in MiXCR, one entry per CDR3 protein. The table has some 18,000 distinct CDR3 sequences, around three quarters seen once. The receptor comes from a human donor who had recovered from COVID-19. The gene calls are TRBV4-3 and TRBJ1-1, with D tentatively TRBD1 (5 bases). The material sequenced was CD4+ T cells from blood, cultured in vitro. In DNA, the CDR3 is TGCGCCAGCAGCCAAGATCTGGGGACCCTTAGGGAAGCTTTCTTT. Amino acid sequence: CASSQDLGTLREAFF.